This T cell receptor (beta chain) derives from a study of chemoradiotherapy in HPV16-positive cancers. Sequencing was performed with immunoSEQ multiplex PCR; in TCRdb, only in-frame clones are kept and a portion is missing. The sample yields some 24,000 clones, roughly 94% seen once. The germline V gene has CDR1 SGHRS and CDR2 YFSETQ. CDR3 length: 15 amino acids. V lost 2 bases and J lost 3; bases outside the gene matches: 5. The sample was collected from a patient who underwent chemoradiotherapy. The receptor comes from a human donor with HPV-associated anogenital cancer. The chain links TRBV5-1 to TRBJ2-5; 9 bases are a match to TRBD1. CDR3 in DNA: TGCGCCAGCAGCTTTACCGGACAGGGGAAAGAGACCCAGTACTTC. Translated, it gives CASSFTGQGKETQYF.